The following is a T cell receptor (beta chain) sequence with its context. No cognate antigen has been identified for it. No much larger clonotype is one base removed from it; base qualities were not supplied. Healthy HIV-negative adults with no recently reported acute infections or vaccinations were included as donors. Every donor was a Caucasian adult residing in Nashville, Tennessee, USA. Magnetic negative selection was used to enrich CD4+ T cells, after which naive cells were positively selected on CD45RA and the negative fraction became the memory subset. After blood collection by leukapheresis, PBMCs were isolated using Ficoll-Histopaque density gradient centrifugation and then cryopreserved in the vapor phase of liquid nitrogen. Purity and quantity of every magnetically sorted T cell population were checked by analytical flow cytometry. From each sorted fraction, genomic DNA was isolated and quantified by UV absorbance on a Nanodrop 2000c.

The CDR3, cysteine through phenylalanine, is 17 amino acids long. Of all the DNA, just the CDR3 is kept, 51 bases in frame from base 1. The germline V gene specifies MNHNS as CDR1 and SASEGT as CDR2. Trimming takes 2 bases from V and 4 bases from J, and the germline ends sit 20 bases apart. This sample was taken from a study of shared clonotypes between healthy human individuals (dated by TCRdb to 2019 to 2021). Describing the broader study: A couple of women and a few men aged 18 to 49 years were included in the cohort. For each donor, CD4 naive and CD4 memory were each run on three plates, CD8 naive on two plates, and CD8 memory on one plate. The study deeply sequenced blood TCR repertoires of about five healthy adults to estimate repertoire size and the extent of clonotype sharing between individuals. Libraries were prepared and TCR repertoires were sequenced by different laboratories using diverse techniques, in order to increase sequencing depth and limit assay-specific biases. Per donor, leukapheresis produced somewhere between about 0.9 and 10 billion PBMCs.

General findings and caveats noted by the study authors: Sampling was restricted to blood, and TCR repertoires in tissues likely differ from the TCR repertoires found in blood. Incomplete sequencing was indicated by rarefaction of sorted-subset datasets, despite the large sequencing depth. The small number of donors limited the genetic and exposure-history diversity represented. Larger estimated clonotype richness was generally found for naive subsets than for memory subsets. Clonotypes shared by all four sorted-subset donors showed higher generation probabilities than non-shared clonotypes. Sharing across several donors was observed for approximately 4.6% of naive CD4, 3% to 3.5% of naive CD8, around 2.5% of memory CD4, and around 0.4% of memory CD8 clonotypes. Pairwise subsampling indicated that sequencing depth was expected to affect the degree of clonotype sharing among donors.

Using the deep immunoSEQ assay, multiplex PCR amplified TCR CDR3 regions from genomic DNA. Genomic DNA extracted from each cell subset was distributed evenly over all wells of several immunoSEQ 96-well plates, and each plate served as one replicate. Each replicate PCR for sorted subsets received roughly 0.2 ug genomic DNA, equal to tens of thousands of T cell genomes. Purified libraries were measured with a Qubit 3.0 fluorometer, size-checked on a Bioanalyzer 2100, and measured again with the KAPA Library Quantification kit. Every immunoSEQ 96-well plate was sequenced on a dedicated single-read 150-cycle Illumina NextSeq 550 flow cell. As for how the authors treated the data: Because the immunoSEQ output included only junctional sequences and no quality scores, the filtering could not be the same as the filtering used for full-length reads. To assign V/J genes and CDR3, sequences were annotated against IMGT germline references using PyIR, a Python wrapper for IgBLAST v1.9. Any read was removed if the V/J assignment was weak (E-value above 1e-6), the CDR3 was missing, or the read contained stop codons, out-of-frame junctions, or ambiguous translated residues. A V3J clonotype was defined by an identical inferred V gene, J gene, and CDR3 amino acid sequence. Percentage overlap between repertoires was calculated by dividing the number of shared unique clonotypes by the size of the smaller repertoire. Three approaches were used to assess repertoire richness: RTK rarefaction, the Chao1 estimator, and Recon v2.1 estimates of unobserved clonotypes. Generation probabilities for all TCRbeta clonotypes obtained by the gDNA method from four donors were computed using OLGA. TCRdb limited this immuneACCESS table to in-frame rearrangements with V and J called. A share of clones is missing; checked studies link under half to unresolved V genes, and the rest is unexplained. V and J calls and clone size are copied from that table; D and trimming were computed from the DNA. This sample has more than 2 million clones in its table, and approximately 96% of those were observed once. In total, the top ten clones hold about 0.13% of the sample.

Recombination joined TRBV6-1 with TRBJ1-2, and the D gene may be TRBD1, 6 bases matching. This TCR was sampled from a man younger than 35 in good health. The sequencing sample was made of naive CD4+ T cells sorted from blood. The cell subset or site label of this sample denotes: CD45RA+ positively selected. The CDR3 reads as follows: CASSEMGGAGSIYGYTF. The sequenced DNA is TGTGCCAGCAGTGAAATGGGGGGCGCCGGCTCTATCTATGGCTACACCTTC.